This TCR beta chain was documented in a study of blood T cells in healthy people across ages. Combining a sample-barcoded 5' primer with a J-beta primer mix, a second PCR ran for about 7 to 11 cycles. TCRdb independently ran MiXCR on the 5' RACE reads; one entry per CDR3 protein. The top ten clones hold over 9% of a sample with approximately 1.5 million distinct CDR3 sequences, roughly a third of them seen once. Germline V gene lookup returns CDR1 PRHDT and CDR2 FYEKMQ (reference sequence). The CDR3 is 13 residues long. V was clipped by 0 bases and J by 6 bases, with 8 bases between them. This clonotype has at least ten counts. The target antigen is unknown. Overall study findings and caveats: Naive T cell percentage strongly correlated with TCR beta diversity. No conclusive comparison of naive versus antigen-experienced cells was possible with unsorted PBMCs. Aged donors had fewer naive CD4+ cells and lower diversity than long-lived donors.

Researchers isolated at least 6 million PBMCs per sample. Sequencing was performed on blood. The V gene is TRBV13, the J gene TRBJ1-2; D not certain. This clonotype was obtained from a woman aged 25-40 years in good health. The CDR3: CASSLGQIDGYTF. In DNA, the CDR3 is TGTGCCAGCAGCTTAGGGCAGATCGATGGCTACACCTTC.